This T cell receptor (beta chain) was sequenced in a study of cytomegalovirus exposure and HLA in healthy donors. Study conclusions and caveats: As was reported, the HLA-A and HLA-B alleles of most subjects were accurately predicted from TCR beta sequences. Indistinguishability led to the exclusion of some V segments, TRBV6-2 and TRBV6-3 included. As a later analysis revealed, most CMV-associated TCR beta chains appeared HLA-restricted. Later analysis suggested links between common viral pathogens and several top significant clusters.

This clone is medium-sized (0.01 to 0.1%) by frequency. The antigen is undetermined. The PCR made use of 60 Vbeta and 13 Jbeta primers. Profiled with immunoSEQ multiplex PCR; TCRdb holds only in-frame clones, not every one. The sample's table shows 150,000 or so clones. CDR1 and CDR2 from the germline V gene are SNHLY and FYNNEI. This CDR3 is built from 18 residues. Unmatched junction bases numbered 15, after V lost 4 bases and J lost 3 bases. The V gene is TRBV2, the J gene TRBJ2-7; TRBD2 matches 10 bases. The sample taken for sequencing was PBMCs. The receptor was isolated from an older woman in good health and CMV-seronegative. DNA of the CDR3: TGTGCCAGCAGTGTAAGTATAGCGGGAGGTGGCAAGGACTACGAGCAGTACTTC. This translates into CASSVSIAGGGKDYEQYF.